Listed below are T cell receptor beta chains from one sample, sequenced in a study of identical twins. TCRdb reanalysed the 5' RACE reads using MiXCR and keeps one entry per CDR3 protein. Of around 690,000 distinct CDR3 sequences in the sample, over 20% were seen once. These same records also appear under a second study, on T cells expressing NK-cell markers.

Material: PBMCs. These receptors all stem from a woman between 18 and 29 years old in good health. Both conserved end residues are trimmed from each CDR3. A D gene is named only where the DNA matches it firmly.

v_gene	j_gene	d_gene	CDR3aa
TRBV29-1	TRBJ2-2	NA	SARDMRNTGELF
TRBV15	TRBJ2-7	TRBD2	ATSGDYSSYEQY
TRBV12-3/TRBV12-4	TRBJ2-7	TRBD1	ASSSNRGLAYEQY
TRBV2	TRBJ2-2	NA	ARSALRQSNTGELF
TRBV6-5	TRBJ2-1	NA	ASSLSTLGVYNEQF
TRBV6-1	TRBJ2-1	NA	ASSLSRAYNEQF
TRBV2	TRBJ2-1	TRBD2	ATAGLAGENEQF
TRBV10-2	TRBJ2-5	NA	ASSGQTLQETQY
TRBV10-1	TRBJ1-1	NA	ASSEMGSEAF
TRBV10-3	TRBJ2-3	TRBD2	AISESNRLAGGTQY
TRBV7-8	TRBJ1-1	NA	ASSSEGLSKGTEAF
TRBV12-3/TRBV12-4	TRBJ1-5	TRBD1	ASSPPGTEGNQPQH
TRBV10-3	TRBJ2-5	NA	AISGHRVGETQY
TRBV12-3/TRBV12-4	TRBJ1-2	NA	ASSLSAGWHGYT
TRBV6-1	TRBJ1-2	NA	ASRHESGNYGYT
TRBV9	TRBJ2-1	NA	ASSVTVDNEQF
TRBV7-2	TRBJ2-7	NA	ASSLAGYAYEQY
TRBV10-3	TRBJ2-7	NA	ALRDHRSSSYEQY
TRBV5-6	TRBJ1-1	NA	ASKLGEGVAF
TRBV5-1	TRBJ2-1	NA	ASGVPRGGEQF
TRBV10-3	TRBJ1-1	NA	AISAGENTEAF
TRBV7-2	TRBJ1-5	NA	ASSKGQLPQPQH
TRBV9	TRBJ2-1	TRBD1	ASSVGQGHNEQF
TRBV12-3/TRBV12-4	TRBJ2-3	TRBD2	ASSSGGGDTQY